The sequence of this T cell receptor beta chain was determined in a study of blood T cell repertoires in COVID-19. Whole-study context: T cells, B-cell-depleted T cells, or PBMCs supplied cDNA or gDNA.

Assay used: immunoSEQ multiplex PCR; TCRdb lists only in-frame clones, some missing. The top ten clones hold about 0.24% of a sample with just over 650,000 clones, around 90% of them seen once. Looked up from germline, CDR1 is ENHRY and CDR2 is SYGVKD. The length of the CDR3 is 15 residues. Trimming took off 8 bases at V and 4 bases at J, with 20 bases between the two ends. The source is a woman between 18 and 30 years old with acute or convalescent COVID-19. Input material: peripheral blood. The V gene is TRBV10-3, the J gene TRBJ1-2; no firm D call. The CDR3 here is CAIPAEVKAGYGYTF. The CDR3 DNA is TGTGCCATCCCCGCGGAAGTTAAGGCGGGCTATGGCTACACCTTC.